The clone carrying this TCR beta chain appeared many times. This sample was included in a study of naive and memory T cell subsets. Germline CDR1 DFQATT, CDR2 SNEGSKA (reference sequence). Trimming stripped 6 bases from V and 0 bases from J, with 9 bases between. The CDR3 has 13 residues. Four PCR rounds used nested alpha and beta constant region primers plus the SP2 primer. For blood and skin samples, reverse transcription used TCR alpha and beta constant primers. TCRdb re-analysed the 5' RACE reads in MiXCR, keeping a single row per CDR3 protein. Of over 50,000 distinct CDR3 sequences in the sample, more than 7.5% are singletons; the top ten hold roughly 8.9%. An oligonucleotide containing a UMI was ligated to the 3' end of TCR cDNA. Whole-blood samples were 2 to 2.5 ml of peripheral blood from healthy adult volunteers. Input was roughly 1 to 1000 ng of DNase-treated total RNA without cell sorting.

The clonotype was recovered from a female donor in good health. The V call is TRBV20-1, the J call TRBJ1-5; D is uncertain. The CDR3 loop reads CSAASRSNQPQHF. As DNA, the CDR3 is TGCAGTGCGGCGTCGCGTAGCAATCAGCCCCAGCATTTT.